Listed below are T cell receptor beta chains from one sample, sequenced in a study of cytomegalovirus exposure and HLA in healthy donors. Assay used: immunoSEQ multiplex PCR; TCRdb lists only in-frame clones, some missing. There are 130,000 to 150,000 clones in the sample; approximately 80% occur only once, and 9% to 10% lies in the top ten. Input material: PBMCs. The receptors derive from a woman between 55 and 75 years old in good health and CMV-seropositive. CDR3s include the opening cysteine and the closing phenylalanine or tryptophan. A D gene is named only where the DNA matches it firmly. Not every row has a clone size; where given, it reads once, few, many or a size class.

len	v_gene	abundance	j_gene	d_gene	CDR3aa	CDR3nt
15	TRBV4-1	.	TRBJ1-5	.	CASSLIRDKNQPQHF	TGCGCCAGCAGCCTTATCCGGGACAAGAATCAGCCCCAGCATTTT
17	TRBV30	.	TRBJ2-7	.	CAWSIGGGGKISYEQYF	TGTGCCTGGAGTATTGGCGGCGGGGGCAAAATCTCCTACGAGCAGTACTTC
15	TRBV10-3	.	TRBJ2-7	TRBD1	CAISESTGGRYEQYF	TGTGCCATCAGTGAGTCGACAGGGGGCCGCTACGAGCAGTACTTC
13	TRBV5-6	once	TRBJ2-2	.	CASSLPGTGELFF	TGTGCCAGCAGCCTGCCCGGCACCGGGGAGCTGTTTTTT
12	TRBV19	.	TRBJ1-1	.	CASGEGGTEAFF	TGTGCCAGTGGGGAGGGAGGCACTGAAGCTTTCTTT
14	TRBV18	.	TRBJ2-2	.	CASSPISGAGELFF	TGTGCCAGCTCACCAATCTCGGGGGCCGGGGAGCTGTTTTTT
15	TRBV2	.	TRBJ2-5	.	CASSEERGRGETQYF	TGTGCCAGCAGTGAAGAACGGGGTAGAGGGGAGACCCAGTACTTC
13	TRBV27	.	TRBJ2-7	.	CASSLTRTYEQYF	TGTGCCAGCAGTTTGACTCGAACCTACGAGCAGTACTTC
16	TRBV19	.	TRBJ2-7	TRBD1	CASNPTPGTGTYEQYF	TGTGCCAGTAACCCCACCCCCGGGACAGGGACCTACGAGCAGTACTTC
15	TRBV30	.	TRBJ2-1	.	CAWSPGIFSYNEQFF	TGTGCCTGGAGCCCCGGGATCTTCTCCTACAATGAGCAGTTCTTC
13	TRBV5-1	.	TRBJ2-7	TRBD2	CASSIGLGGEQYF	TGCGCCAGCAGCATAGGACTAGGAGGCGAGCAGTACTTC
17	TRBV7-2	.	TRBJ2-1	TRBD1	CASSLEPRDSSYNEQFF	TGTGCCAGCAGCTTAGAGCCCCGGGACAGCTCCTACAATGAGCAGTTCTTC
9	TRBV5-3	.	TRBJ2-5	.	CGRGVTQYF	TGTGGGAGGGGAGTTACCCAGTACTTC
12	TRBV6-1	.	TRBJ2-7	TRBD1	CASTDRGYEQYF	TGTGCCAGCACCGACAGGGGCTACGAGCAGTACTTC
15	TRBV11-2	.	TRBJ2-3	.	CASSLTSLFTDTQYF	TGTGCCAGCAGCTTAACGTCACTCTTCACAGATACGCAGTATTTT
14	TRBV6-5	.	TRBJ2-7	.	CASSRAGVLQEQYF	TGTGCCAGCAGTAGGGCAGGGGTATTGCAAGAGCAGTACTTC
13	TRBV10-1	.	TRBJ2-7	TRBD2	CASRGTSGYEQYF	TGCGCCAGCAGAGGGACTAGCGGTTACGAGCAGTACTTC
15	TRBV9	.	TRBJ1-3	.	CASMNEGASGNTIYF	TGTGCCAGCATGAACGAAGGGGCCTCTGGAAACACCATATATTTT